The rows below give T cell receptor beta chains drawn from one sample of a study of Ad26.COV2.S vaccination and SARS-CoV-2 variants. The table came from immunoSEQ multiplex PCR; TCRdb's copy has only in-frame clones and leaves some out. This sample has roughly 320,000 clones; around 84% occur once, and the top ten carry roughly 2.1%. The sequencing used peripheral blood, collected in a trial of Ad26.COV2.S vaccine versus placebo. These TCRs come from a person aged 18-65 years who received the Ad26.COV2.S COVID-19 vaccine or a placebo. Each CDR3 is given with its conserved first and last residue. The D gene is left open where the match is weak. The size entry is marked missing in some rows and otherwise reads once, few, many or a size class.

v_gene	d_gene	j_gene	abundance	CDR3aa	CDR3nt
TRBV11-2	TRBD2	TRBJ2-1	-	CASSHTSGGANEQFF	TGTGCCAGCAGCCATACTAGCGGGGGGGCGAATGAGCAGTTCTTC
TRBV5-1	-	TRBJ2-7	-	CASSLEVRSEQYF	TGCGCCAGCAGCTTAGAAGTGCGTTCCGAGCAGTACTTC
TRBV11-2	-	TRBJ2-7	-	CASSLDHPDYEQYF	TGTGCCAGCAGCTTAGATCATCCAGATTACGAGCAGTACTTC
TRBV2	TRBD2	TRBJ2-3	-	CASSFSGIGTDTQYF	TGTGCCAGCTCTTTTAGCGGGATCGGCACAGATACGCAGTATTTT
TRBV2	-	TRBJ2-2	-	CASSVQEGGELFF	TGTGCCAGCAGTGTTCAGGAGGGCGGGGAGCTGTTTTTT
TRBV7-7	TRBD1	TRBJ1-5	-	CASSLVLTGTSNQPQHF	TGTGCCAGCAGCTTAGTACTGACAGGGACAAGCAATCAGCCCCAGCATTTT
TRBV5-1	TRBD1	TRBJ2-7	few	CASSSPGQAYEQYF	TGCGCCAGCAGCTCCCCGGGACAGGCCTACGAGCAGTACTTC
TRBV30	TRBD1	TRBJ2-7	-	CAWSRDRAAYEQYF	TGTGCCTGGAGCCGGGACAGGGCCGCGTACGAGCAGTACTTC
TRBV3-1/TRBV3-2	-	TRBJ1-1	-	CASSQAAGRTEAFF	TGTGCCAGCAGCCAAGCTGCAGGGAGGACTGAAGCTTTCTTT
TRBV7-6	-	TRBJ2-5	-	CASSPWNGRQETQYF	TGTGCCAGCAGCCCCTGGAACGGGCGCCAAGAGACCCAGTACTTC
TRBV6-6	-	TRBJ2-3	-	CASHSEGGTSTDTQYF	TGTGCCAGCCATTCCGAGGGGGGGACTAGCACAGATACGCAGTATTTT
TRBV11-2	TRBD1	TRBJ1-1	-	CASSRGTAEAFF	TGTGCCAGCAGCCGGGGGACAGCTGAAGCTTTCTTT
TRBV19	TRBD2	TRBJ2-5	-	CASRLAGVGETQYF	TGTGCCAGTAGACTAGCGGGGGTTGGAGAGACCCAGTACTTC
TRBV7-2	TRBD1	TRBJ2-1	-	CASSRDRGVSNEQFF	TGTGCCAGCAGCCGGGACAGGGGGGTATCCAATGAGCAGTTCTTC
TRBV25-1	TRBD1	TRBJ1-2	once	CASSEPGQGAVVGYTF	TGTGCCAGCAGTGAACCAGGACAGGGGGCAGTCGTAGGCTACACCTTC
TRBV18	-	TRBJ1-1	-	CASSPNLDTEAFF	TGTGCCAGCTCACCCAATTTGGACACTGAAGCTTTCTTT
TRBV5-1	TRBD1	TRBJ2-5	-	CASSYGQGRETQYF	TGCGCCAGCAGCTACGGACAGGGGAGGGAGACCCAGTACTTC
TRBV7-9	-	TRBJ1-6	-	CASSLVAASSSYNSPLHF	TGTGCCAGCAGCTTAGTCGCCGCCTCAAGCTCCTATAATTCACCCCTCCACTTT
TRBV5-4	-	TRBJ1-4	-	CASSSLLEWAAGDEKLFF	TGTGCCAGCAGCTCCTTGTTGGAGTGGGCAGCGGGTGATGAAAAACTGTTTTTT
TRBV7-8	-	TRBJ1-3	-	CASSSLSGNTIYF	TGTGCCAGCAGCTCCCTCTCTGGAAACACCATATATTTT
TRBV5-4	TRBD2	TRBJ2-7	-	CASSLQGSGTYEQYF	TGTGCCAGCAGCCTGCAGGGTAGCGGGACCTACGAGCAGTACTTC
TRBV6-5	-	TRBJ1-1	-	CASARDTINTEAFF	TGTGCCAGCGCGAGGGACACGATAAACACTGAAGCTTTCTTT
TRBV12-3/TRBV12-4	-	TRBJ1-2	few	CASSLGTLGYTF	TGTGCCAGCAGTTTAGGGACCCTTGGCTACACCTTC
TRBV6-5	TRBD1	TRBJ1-1	-	CASSLPGGAKSFF	TGTGCCAGCAGTTTACCAGGGGGCGCAAAGTCTTTCTTT
TRBV11-2	TRBD2	TRBJ2-1	-	CASSLDGREGYNEQFF	TGTGCCAGCAGCTTAGATGGGAGGGAGGGGTACAATGAGCAGTTCTTC
TRBV6-2/TRBV6-3	TRBD1	TRBJ1-1	-	CASSYGTATFF	TGTGCCAGCAGTTACGGGACAGCGACTTTCTTT
TRBV19	-	TRBJ1-2	-	CASSSNNGFGYTF	TGTGCCAGTAGCTCGAATAACGGCTTCGGCTACACCTTC
TRBV24-1	-	TRBJ2-5	-	CATSDPQGSGETQYF	TGTGCCACCAGTGACCCGCAGGGTAGCGGTGAGACCCAGTACTTC
TRBV24-1	-	TRBJ2-2	-	CATRGNTGELFF	TGTGCCACCAGGGGGAACACCGGGGAGCTGTTTTTT
TRBV6-5	-	TRBJ1-1	-	CASRASLGAEAFF	TGTGCCAGCCGGGCTTCTTTGGGGGCTGAAGCTTTCTTT
TRBV5-1	-	TRBJ1-4	-	CASSLSGNEKLFF	TGCGCCAGCAGCTTGTCCGGGAATGAAAAACTGTTTTTT
TRBV5-1	-	TRBJ2-7	-	CASSLGDGVSSYEQYF	TGCGCCAGCAGCTTGGGAGACGGGGTCAGCTCCTACGAGCAGTACTTC
TRBV9	-	TRBJ1-2	-	CASSVDLRAGFTDYGYTF	TGTGCCAGCAGCGTAGACCTCCGGGCAGGGTTTACTGACTATGGCTACACCTTC
TRBV6-7	TRBD2	TRBJ2-2	-	CASRFRGDTGELFF	TGTGCCAGCAGGTTTCGGGGGGACACCGGGGAGCTGTTTTTT
TRBV18	-	TRBJ2-2	-	CASSPRQDTGELFF	TGTGCCAGCTCACCAAGGCAGGACACCGGGGAGCTGTTTTTT
TRBV19	-	TRBJ2-1	-	CASRAGKPYNEQFF	TGTGCCAGTAGGGCAGGTAAACCCTACAATGAGCAGTTCTTC
TRBV25-1	-	TRBJ2-7	-	CASSEGGTYEQYF	TGTGCCAGCAGTGAAGGGGGTACCTACGAGCAGTACTTC
TRBV10-3	-	TRBJ2-5	-	CAISVLLSTWGETQYF	TGTGCCATCAGTGTGTTGTTATCCACCTGGGGGGAGACCCAGTACTTC
TRBV2	-	TRBJ2-5	-	CASSPMRETQYF	TGTGCCAGCAGCCCTATGAGGGAGACCCAGTACTTC
TRBV5-1	-	TRBJ1-1	few	CASSLEAGITEAFF	TGCGCCAGCAGCTTGGAGGCGGGGATCACTGAAGCTTTCTTT
TRBV4-2	TRBD1	TRBJ2-1	-	CASSQKQGNEQFF	TGTGCCAGCAGCCAAAAACAGGGGAATGAGCAGTTCTTC
TRBV7-6	-	TRBJ2-3	-	CASSLGRDTDTQYF	TGTGCCAGCAGCTTAGGGAGGGACACAGATACGCAGTATTTT
TRBV6-4	TRBD1	TRBJ2-3	-	CASSTTGGGTDTQYF	TGTGCCAGCAGCACGACAGGGGGCGGCACAGATACGCAGTATTTT
TRBV2	-	TRBJ1-2	-	CASSGSPGQLAYGYTF	TGTGCCAGCAGTGGAAGCCCCGGACAGTTAGCTTATGGCTACACCTTC
TRBV30	TRBD2	TRBJ2-3	-	CAWNRGLGPDTQYF	TGTGCCTGGAATCGAGGACTAGGTCCAGATACGCAGTATTTT
TRBV4-3	-	TRBJ2-3	once	CASSQGSGADTQYF	TGCGCCAGCAGTCAGGGCTCGGGCGCAGATACGCAGTATTTT
TRBV29-1	-	TRBJ1-6	-	CSVAARVGSPLHF	TGCAGCGTCGCAGCCAGGGTCGGATCACCCCTCCACTTT
TRBV7-2	-	TRBJ1-4	-	CASSLHGRFRANEKLFF	TGTGCCAGCAGCTTACATGGACGGTTTAGGGCTAATGAAAAACTGTTTTTT
TRBV30	-	TRBJ1-1	-	CAWSLLPESEAFF	TGTGCCTGGAGTTTACTGCCGGAGTCCGAAGCTTTCTTT
TRBV7-9	-	TRBJ1-1	-	CASSPRGHMNTEAFF	TGTGCCAGCAGCCCTAGGGGACATATGAACACTGAAGCTTTCTTT
TRBV6-6	-	TRBJ1-2	-	CASSQDSLYGYTF	TGTGCCAGCAGCCAAGACAGCCTCTATGGCTACACCTTC
TRBV6-5	TRBD1	TRBJ2-7	-	CASSLQGAISEQYF	TGTGCCAGCAGCCTACAGGGGGCGATTAGCGAGCAGTACTTC
TRBV7-2	TRBD1	TRBJ1-2	-	CASSARDRGRFRTF	TGTGCCAGCAGCGCGAGGGACAGGGGGCGATTCAGAACCTTC
TRBV30	-	TRBJ2-7	-	CAWNSDKPLHEQYF	TGTGCCTGGAACTCCGACAAACCCCTCCACGAGCAGTACTTC